This passage covers 23 T cell receptor beta chains from one sample sequenced in a study of blood T cells in healthy people across ages. Primed by a sample-barcoded 5' primer and a J-beta primer mix, a second PCR proceeded for about 7 to 11 cycles. TCRdb used MiXCR to reprocess the 5' RACE reads, holding one entry per CDR3 protein. Of roughly 1,000,000 distinct CDR3 sequences listed, less than 25% are singletons. This same sample was also part of a study on T cells of mothers and their children.

Sequenced input: blood. These receptors all stem from a girl aged 2 to 9 in good health.

The chain is built from TRBV28 and TRBJ1-1, with D perhaps TRBD1 (5 bases). CDR3 length equals 14 residues. Trimming removed 7 bases from V and 2 bases from J, with 14 bases in between. Germline loops: CDR1 MDHEN, CDR2 SYDVKM. The CDR3 sequence: CASTGSSTNTEAFF. In DNA form, the CDR3 reads TGTGCCAGCACAGGGAGTTCGACAAACACTGAAGCTTTCTTT.

This clonotype was detected a few times. This rearrangement joins TRBV29-1 to TRBJ2-1, with D tentatively TRBD1 (5 bases). The CDR3 extends over 15 amino acids. Trimming removed 0 bases from V and 1 base from J, with 10 bases in between. Looked up from germline, CDR1 is SQVTM and CDR2 is ANQGSEA. CDR3: CSVEDPDRSYNEQFF. For the CDR3, the DNA is TGCAGCGTTGAAGATCCAGACAGATCCTACAATGAGCAGTTCTTC.

Comment on this clonotype: A junction end diverges from the germline sequence, so it may reflect a read error. CDR3 nucleotide sequence: TGTGCCAGCAGCACCCTCCGAGGACAGGGGGTTTTTGAGCAGTATTTC. This gives the protein CASSTLRGQGVFEQYF. The J gene is TRBJ2-7, the V gene TRBV6-2 or TRBV6-3; 10 bases match TRBD1. Germline V gene data show CDR1 as MNHEY and CDR2 as SVGEGT. This CDR3 is built from 16 residues.

The chain links TRBV6-6 to TRBJ1-1, with D hard to call. The CDR3 contains 12 residues. Per the germline V gene, CDR1 is MNHNY and CDR2 is SVGAGI (reference sequence). Trimming left V 0 bases short and J 7 bases short, with 6 bases between. DNA of the CDR3: TGTGCCAGCAGTTACTCTCAGTTTGAAGCTTTCTTT. This sequence encodes CASSYSQFEAFF.

This clonotype has more than one count but fewer than ten. The CDR3 DNA is TGTGCCAGCAGCTTAGCTGGTTCGAAGACCCAGTACTTC. It translates to CASSLAGSKTQYF. V usage is TRBV5-6 and J usage is TRBJ2-5; D not resolved. Trimming took off 2 bases at V and 6 bases at J, with 11 bases between the two ends. This CDR3 comprises 13 residues. CDR1 and CDR2 (germline): SGHDT, YYEEEE.

The chain combines TRBV5-1 with TRBJ2-1, with D unclear. The DNA matches TRBJ2-7 better at its end, which makes the J call doubtful. The CDR3 runs 13 residues. Germline lookup yields CDR1 SGHRS and CDR2 YFSETQ. Here the CDR3 DNA reads TGCGCCAGCAGCTTCGAATCATCCCACGAGCAGTACTTC. This gives the protein CASSFESSHEQYF.

Only one count was recorded for this clonotype. The chain links TRBV25-1 to TRBJ2-3; D gene ambiguous. Germline-derived CDR1 and CDR2 are MGHDK and SYGVNS. The ends were cut back, 10 bases at V and 1 base at J, with 12 bases in the middle. The CDR3 loop spans 13 amino acids. The CDR3 nucleotides read TGTGCCACCTGTGAGACGGGCACAGATACGCAGTATTTT. This translates into CATCETGTDTQYF.

The chain employs TRBV20-1 and TRBJ1-5, with D perhaps TRBD1 (5 bases). The V gene's germline CDR1 is DFQATT and CDR2 SNEGSKA (reference sequence). Trimming shortened V by 0 bases and J by 7 bases, and 10 bases separated the two germline ends. CDR3 size: 13 residues. CDR3 DNA: TGCAGTGCTAGAGATACAGGTCAGCAGCCCCAGCATTTT. This codes for CSARDTGQQPQHF.

There are a few counts of this clonotype. One junction end does not reproduce the germline sequence, and a read error may be involved. J is TRBJ2-1 and V is TRBV15; D ambiguous. The CDR3 runs to 13 residues. Germline V gives CDR1 LNHNV, CDR2 YYDKDF (reference sequence). The DNA of the CDR3 is TGTGCCACCAGTCTCCCAGGCTACGATGAGCAGTTCTTC. Its translation is CATSLPGYDEQFF.

The chain has TRBV5-1 and TRBJ2-7; possible D gene TRBD1, 5 bases. V was cut by 0 bases and J by 4 bases, with 11 bases left in between. The germline V gene encodes CDR1 SGHRS and CDR2 YFSETQ. There are 14 residues in the CDR3. For the CDR3, the DNA is TGCGCCAGCAGCTTGGCCAAGGGGATGTACGAGCAGTACTTC. It is translated as CASSLAKGMYEQYF.

The chain couples TRBV14 to TRBJ1-2; D remains ambiguous. The CDR3 covers 13 residues. V was clipped by 1 base and J by 5 bases, with 8 bases between them. The germline V gene encodes CDR1 SGHDN and CDR2 FVKESK. Here the CDR3 DNA reads TGTGCCAGCAGCCAAGGGGGAACGTATGGCTACACCTTC. This codes for CASSQGGTYGYTF. Full variable domain (remainder filled in from reference TRBV14 and TRBJ1-2): EAGVTQFPSHSVIEKGQTVTLRCDPISGHDNLYWYRRVMGKEIKFLLHFVKESKQDESGMPNNRFLAERTGGTYSTLKVQPAELEDSGVYFCASSQGGTYGYTFGSGTRLTVV.

Written as DNA, the CDR3 is TGTGCCAGCAGCGAGACCGGGACACCGCCCGACGAGCAGTACTTC. This encodes CASSETGTPPDEQYF. The chain carries TRBV4-2 and TRBJ2-5; TRBD1 is a possible D gene (6 bases). The J call may be wrong; the DNA end is better matched by TRBJ2-7. Per the germline V gene, CDR1 is LGHNA and CDR2 is YNFKEQ. CDR3 length: 15 residues.

This chain uses TRBV4-1 with TRBJ2-5; D uncertain. CDR1 MGHRA and CDR2 YSYEKL come from the germline V gene. V was cut by 2 bases and J by 5 bases, with 18 bases left in between. This CDR3 is 16 amino acids long. CDR3 region: CASSQSISYSRETQYF. The CDR3 coding sequence is TGCGCCAGCAGCCAATCGATAAGTTATTCCCGGGAGACCCAGTACTTC.

In this sample, this clonotype turned up many times. The V and J genes are TRBV10-3 and TRBJ2-3, with 11 bases matching TRBD2. Germline CDR1 ENHRY, CDR2 SYGVKD. The CDR3 runs to 16 residues. Trimming took 11 bases from V and 2 from J; bases not matched to a gene: 12. The DNA of the CDR3 is TGTGCCCTCCGGCGGCTAGCGGGGGGTACCACAGATACGCAGTATTTT. Its translation is CALRRLAGGTTDTQYF.

This clonotype was seen only a few times. The chain joins TRBV9 to TRBJ1-1; maybe TRBD1 (5 bases). CDR3 length equals 14 residues. From germline, CDR1 is SGDLS and CDR2 YYNGEE. Trimming left V 3 bases short and J 5 bases short, with 14 bases between. CDR3 residues: CASSASGLGTEAFF. The DNA for the CDR3 is TGTGCCAGCAGCGCCTCAGGGTTAGGTACTGAAGCTTTCTTT.

The gene calls are TRBV2 and TRBJ2-1, with D uncertain. CDR1 is SNHLY, CDR2 FYNNEI, per germline. V lost 8 bases and J lost 2, with 7 bases in between. This CDR3 is built from 12 residues. The CDR3 region is CASWTTYNEQFF. CDR3 nucleotides: TGTGCCAGCTGGACGACCTACAATGAGCAGTTCTTC.

Concerning this clonotype itself: The germline gene is not matched at one end of the junction; a read error may be the cause. The chain joins TRBV10-3 to TRBJ2-5, with TRBD2 identical over 8 bases. This CDR3 is 14 amino acids long. Germline lookup yields CDR1 ENHRY and CDR2 SYGVKD. CDR3 protein: CAIRGLEYQGTQYF. The CDR3 DNA sequence: TGTGCCATCAGGGGACTAGAGTACCAAGGGACCCAGTACTTC.

The chain combines TRBV5-1 with TRBJ2-1; TRBD2 matches at 8 bases. CDR1 and CDR2 (germline): SGHRS, YFSETQ. CDR3 length: 14 residues. Losses at the gene ends were 6 bases for V and 6 bases for J; bases not matched to a gene: 8. The CDR3, as DNA: TGCGCCAGCACGGCGGGAGGTCTAGGCAATGAGCAGTTCTTC. Protein product: CASTAGGLGNEQFF. Complete variable domain (other parts from reference TRBV5-1 and TRBJ2-1): KAGVTQTPRYLIKTRGQQVTLSCSPISGHRSVSWYQQTPGQGLQFLFEYFSETQRNKGNFPGRFSGRQFSNSRSEMNVSTLELGDSALYLCASTAGGLGNEQFFGPGTRLTVL.

The chain is built from TRBV29-1 and TRBJ2-6; D unresolved. Trimming removed 2 bases from V and 2 bases from J, with 13 bases in between. The CDR3 is 16 residues long. The germline gives CDR1 SQVTM, CDR2 ANQGSEA. The CDR3 nucleotides are TGCAGCGTTGAATCCCCTCTAACGACTGGGGCCAACGTCCTGACTTTC. The encoded protein is CSVESPLTTGANVLTF.

The V call is TRBV5-4, the J call TRBJ1-4, with unresolved D. V shed 1 base and J shed 5 bases, with 9 bases lying between them. The CDR3 spans 14 residues. Germline loops: CDR1 SGHNT, CDR2 YYREEE (reference sequence). The CDR3 DNA reads as TGTGCCAGCAGCTTGATACCGGGGAATGAAAAACTGTTTTTT. It is translated as CASSLIPGNEKLFF.

The chain links TRBV12-3 or TRBV12-4 to TRBJ1-6; D ambiguous. Trimming took 3 bases from V and 13 from J, leaving 10 bases between them. This CDR3 spans 12 amino acids. The CDR3 nucleotides are TGTGCCAGCAGTTTGTCCCCCCACCCCCTCCACTTT. Translated: CASSLSPHPLHF.

This clonotype appeared a few times. The genes are TRBV29-1 and TRBJ2-3; tentatively, D is TRBD1 (5 bases). The CDR3 runs to 14 residues. Trimming pared 8 bases from V and 0 bases from J, leaving 15 bases between. The germline V gene has CDR1 SQVTM and CDR2 ANQGSEA. CDR3: CSTTDRYSTDTQYF. The CDR3 coding sequence is TGCAGCACAACCGACAGATATAGCACAGATACGCAGTATTTT.

The chain carries TRBV6-1 and TRBJ1-5; no clear D gene. V was pared by 6 bases and J by 5 bases, with 8 bases between. Germline loops: CDR1 MNHNS, CDR2 SASEGT. The CDR3 loop spans 12 amino acids. The CDR3: CASSFLYQPQHF. DNA of the CDR3: TGTGCCAGCAGCTTCCTCTATCAGCCCCAGCATTTT.